The T cell receptor (beta chain) described here comes from a study of blood T cell repertoires in COVID-19. The V segment lost 3 bases and the J segment 4 bases; nucleotides outside the gene matches: 6. CDR1 and CDR2 (germline): DFQATT, SNEGSKA (reference sequence). The length of the CDR3 is 15 residues. Clones were sequenced by immunoSEQ multiplex PCR, and TCRdb holds only the in-frame ones, with some missing. The table records hundreds of thousands of clones, 65% to 90% of them present only once. The rearrangement uses TRBV20-1 and TRBJ1-5; 10 bases are a match to TRBD1. The source of this sequence is a woman aged 55-69 years with COVID-19, enrolled during active disease. The sequenced sample consisted of peripheral blood. CDR3 DNA sequence: TGCAGTGCTAGTTCCGGGACAGGGGTAAATCAGCCCCAGCATTTT. Translation gives CSASSGTGVNQPQHF.